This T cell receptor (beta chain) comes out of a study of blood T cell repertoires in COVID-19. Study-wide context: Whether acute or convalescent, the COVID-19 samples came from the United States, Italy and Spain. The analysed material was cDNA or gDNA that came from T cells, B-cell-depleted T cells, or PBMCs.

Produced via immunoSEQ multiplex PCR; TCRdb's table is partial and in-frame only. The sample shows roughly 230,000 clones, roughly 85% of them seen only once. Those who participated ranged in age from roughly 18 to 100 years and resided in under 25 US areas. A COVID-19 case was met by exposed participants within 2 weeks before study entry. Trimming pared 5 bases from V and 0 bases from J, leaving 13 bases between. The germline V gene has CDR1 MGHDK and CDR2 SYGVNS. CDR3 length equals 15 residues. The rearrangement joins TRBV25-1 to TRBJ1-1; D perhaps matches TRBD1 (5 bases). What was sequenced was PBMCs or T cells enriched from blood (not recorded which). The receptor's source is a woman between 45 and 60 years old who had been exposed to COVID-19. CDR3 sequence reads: CASSQLTDVNTEAFF. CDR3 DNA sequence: TGTGCCAGCAGTCAACTGACAGATGTGAACACTGAAGCTTTCTTT.